Here is one T cell receptor (beta chain) with its context. With UMI labels, 5' RACE was used to prepare the TRB cDNA libraries. TCRdb reprocessed the 5' RACE reads, with one entry per CDR3 protein and no DNA. The sample features over 70,000 distinct CDR3 sequences, with around 1.7% in its top ten. CDR3 size: 14 residues. The germline V gene has CDR1 SGDLS and CDR2 YYNGEE. The sample comes from a study of CXCR3-negative and CXCR3-positive naive CD8 T cells. This TCR was recovered from a human donor in good health. Some clones in this sample may be carry-over from other donors' samples. This chain uses TRBV9 with TRBJ2-7. The specimen sequenced was naive CXCR3- CD8+ T cells from blood. Regarding subset: CD45RO-CCR7+CD27+CD95- naive CD8+ T cells lacking CXCR3 (TNR3-). This chain's CDR3 is CASSAGAGSYEQYF.